A selection of T cell receptor beta chains follows, all from one sample in a study of blood T cells in healthy people across ages. TCRdb reprocessed the 5' RACE reads with MiXCR, giving one entry per CDR3 protein. The sample holds hundreds of thousands of distinct CDR3 sequences; more than 45% are singletons and the top ten take roughly 13%. Sequenced material: blood. These receptors all stem from a woman older than 75 in good health. Both conserved end residues are part of each CDR3. D genes are given only for firm matches. A row's size may be missing; if present it is once, few, many or a size class.

D	size	J	V	DNA	CDR3
.	many	TRBJ2-3	TRBV20-1	TGCAGTGCTAGATTGCAGCGGACCTACACAGATACGCAGTATTTT	CSARLQRTYTDTQYF
.	.	TRBJ2-3	TRBV11-2	TGTGCCAGCAGCTCTCTTAGTCCCACAGATACGCAGTATTTT	CASSSLSPTDTQYF
.	few	TRBJ2-3	TRBV5-1	TGCGCCAGCAGCCGGACTACAGGGAATATAGATACGCAGTATTTT	CASSRTTGNIDTQYF
.	.	TRBJ1-1	TRBV21-1	TGTGCCAGCATAGGACAGATGAACACTGAAGCTTTCTTT	CASIGQMNTEAFF
.	.	TRBJ2-1	TRBV7-9	TGTGCCAGCAGCTTAGAAGCCCTACATGAGCAGTTCTTC	CASSLEALHEQFF
.	few	TRBJ2-5	TRBV20-1	TGCAGTGCTAGAGATCTCCTAGTGGAGACCCAGTACTTC	CSARDLLVETQYF
TRBD1	.	TRBJ2-6	TRBV25-1	TGTGCCAGCAGGTCGACAGGGTACTCTGGGGCCAACGTCCTGACTTTC	CASRSTGYSGANVLTF
.	many	TRBJ2-3	TRBV4-2	TGTGCCAGCAGCCAAGATCTAAGGACGGGGGCGGGAGTTAACACAGATACGCAGTATTTT	CASSQDLRTGAGVNTDTQYF
.	many	TRBJ2-1	TRBV28	TGTGCCAGCAGTTTAATTCGGTCTCCCTACAATGAGCAGTTCTTC	CASSLIRSPYNEQFF
TRBD1	few	TRBJ2-1	TRBV7-9	TGTGCCAGCAGCAGACAGGGTAGTGAGCAGTTCTTC	CASSRQGSEQFF
.	once	TRBJ2-2	TRBV2	TGTGCCACGTGGGGGACAAGGGGCACCGGGGAGCTGTTTTTT	CATWGTRGTGELFF
.	.	TRBJ1-2	TRBV18	TGTGCCAGCTCACCAAGACTAACGACGGGACTTATCGATGGCTACACCTTC	CASSPRLTTGLIDGYTF
.	.	TRBJ2-7	TRBV10-3	TGTGCCATCAGTGACTCCCGGACTGAGACTAACTACGAGCAGTACTTC	CAISDSRTETNYEQYF
.	.	TRBJ1-2	TRBV2	TGTGCCAGCAGGACAGACGACTATGGCTACACCTTC	CASRTDDYGYTF
.	.	TRBJ2-7	TRBV12-3/TRBV12-4	TGTGCCAGCAGATTCCCCCGTGGACTCCATTACGAGCAGTACTTC	CASRFPRGLHYEQYF
TRBD2	.	TRBJ2-3	TRBV29-1	TGCAGCGTTGGCGGGAGCCCCATAGATACGCAGTATTTT	CSVGGSPIDTQYF
.	.	TRBJ2-7	TRBV20-1	TGCAGTGCTAGATTTCCCCGGGCTTCATCCGAGCAGTACTTC	CSARFPRASSEQYF
TRBD2	.	TRBJ2-3	TRBV28	TGTGCCAGCAGCACTAGCGGGGGGGACTGGGTGCAGTATTTT	CASSTSGGDWVQYF
.	.	TRBJ2-7	TRBV6-5	TGTGCCAGCAGTTACTCGGCAGGGGGGGACTCCTACGAGCAGTACTTC	CASSYSAGGDSYEQYF
TRBD1	.	TRBJ2-7	TRBV4-1	TGCGCCAGCAGCCAAGCGGGACAGGGGTCCTACGAGCAGTACTTC	CASSQAGQGSYEQYF
.	.	TRBJ2-5	TRBV11-2	TGTGCCAGCATGAGGGATCCCGGAGAGACCCAGTACTTC	CASMRDPGETQYF
.	many	TRBJ2-1	TRBV5-1	TGCGCCAGCAGCTTCGTATCGGGCTCCTACAATGAGCAGTTCTTC	CASSFVSGSYNEQFF
.	.	TRBJ1-1	TRBV7-9	TGTGCCAGCAGCTCCCTTTGGGGATCTCTTGAAGCTTTCTTT	CASSSLWGSLEAFF
TRBD1	many	TRBJ1-2	TRBV5-1	TGCGCCAGCAGCTTAACCGGGACAGGGGGAATGGGCTACACCTTC	CASSLTGTGGMGYTF
.	.	TRBJ2-2	TRBV28	TGTGTCAGCAGCCCCACCCCTCTAGGGGTTGGCACCGGGGAGCTGTTTTTT	CVSSPTPLGVGTGELFF
TRBD1	many	TRBJ2-4	TRBV10-3	TGTGCCATCAGTGGCACAGGGGTAATAAACATTCAGTACTTC	CAISGTGVINIQYF
.	few	TRBJ2-7	TRBV3-1	TGTGCCAGCAGCCAGCGGATAATTTTAAAGGGCGAGCAGTACTTC	CASSQRIILKGEQYF
.	.	TRBJ2-3	TRBV12-3/TRBV12-4	TGTGCCAGCACCACCATGACTAGTTCAGATACGCGGTATTTT	CASTTMTSSDTRYF
.	.	TRBJ2-2	TRBV24-1	TGTGCCACCAGTGACCCAGGGGAAATCACCGGGGAGCTGTTTTTT	CATSDPGEITGELFF
TRBD2	many	TRBJ2-7	TRBV6-6	TGTGCCAGCAGTTGGGGGAGGGAATCTTACGAGCAGTACTTC	CASSWGRESYEQYF
TRBD2	many	TRBJ2-3	TRBV10-3	TGTGCCATCAGTGAGCTGGGACTAGCGGGGGGGCGGAACACAGATACGCAGTATTTT	CAISELGLAGGRNTDTQYF
.	few	TRBJ2-5	TRBV7-9	TGTGCCAGCACCACCCGGGCCGGGGAGACCCAGTACTTC	CASTTRAGETQYF
TRBD1	.	TRBJ2-2	TRBV7-9	TGTGCCAGCAGCTTAACGGACAGGGGGCACGGGGAGCTGTTTTTT	CASSLTDRGHGELFF
.	.	TRBJ2-5	TRBV12-3/TRBV12-4	TGTGCCAGCAACCGGGTAATCTACAATGGGCAGTACTTC	CASNRVIYNGQYF
.	.	TRBJ1-5	TRBV12-3/TRBV12-4	TGTGCCAGCAGTTTTGGGGGGAACGGCAATCAGCCCCAGCATTTT	CASSFGGNGNQPQHF
.	.	TRBJ2-3	TRBV6-6	TGTGCCAGCAGTGCCGACTTAGCAGGTACGCAGTATTTT	CASSADLAGTQYF